This TCR beta chain was retrieved from a study of T cells in Graves' hyperthyroidism and ophthalmopathy. There are many counts of this clonotype. The antigen is unknown. Amplification of TCR beta CDR3 regions was performed using RNA transcripts as template. The HTBI set primed first-round TCR CDR3 RT-PCR. A single record per CDR3 protein comes from TCRdb applying MiXCR to the multiplex PCR reads. The top ten hold roughly a sixth of the sample, which has about 690,000 distinct CDR3 sequences, 15% to 20% seen once. Whole-study results and caveats: Patients with ophthalmopathy were separated from those with stable hyperthyroidism by a 13 V-J model.

CDR3 size: 16 residues. CDR1 and CDR2 (germline): MDHEN, SYDVKM. The V and J ends lost 0 bases and 0 bases respectively, with 6 bases between them. This clonotype was sampled from a man aged 50-59 years with Graves' hyperthyroidism. This sequence joins TRBV28 and TRBJ2-6; D is uncertain. The sequenced material came from blood. CDR3 sequence reads: CASSLWSNSGANVLTF. The CDR3 bases are TGTGCCAGCAGTTTATGGTCAAACTCTGGGGCCAACGTCCTGACTTTC.